These 20 T cell receptor beta chains originate from one sample sequenced in a study of control samples from healthy donors and cancer patients (dated by TCRdb to about 2020). The receptor library was made with the immunoSEQ multiplex PCR assay. Drawn from immuneACCESS, this table holds only the in-frame rearrangements with V and J called that TCRdb kept. Clones are partly lost; checked studies trace under half to an unresolved V gene and leave the rest unexplained. The sample has roughly 130,000 clones on record, 80% to 95% of them singletons. Roughly 7.8% of the sample is in the top ten clones. The sequenced sample consisted of blood. These receptors were taken from a man between 18 and 29 years old in good health.

The V and J genes are TRBV11-2 and TRBJ1-2; D may be TRBD1 (6 bases). Germline-derived CDR1 and CDR2 are SGHAT and FQNNGV. Trimming took 5 bases from V and 4 from J, leaving 14 bases between them. The CDR3 is made up of 14 amino acids. The CDR3 bases are TGTGCCAGCAGCCCCAGGGGCTCCCCCTATGGCTACACCTTC. Translation gives CASSPRGSPYGYTF.

The V and J genes are TRBV6-2 or TRBV6-3 and TRBJ1-5; D not certain. The V gene's germline CDR1 is MNHEY and CDR2 SVGEGT. V gave up 0 bases and J gave up 6 bases, with 9 bases separating them. The CDR3 has 14 amino acids. The CDR3 region is CASSYSSPVQPQHF. The CDR3 DNA is TGTGCCAGCAGTTACTCGTCCCCTGTTCAGCCCCAGCATTTT.

The genes are TRBV7-6 and TRBJ2-1; 8 positions match TRBD2. This CDR3 contains 15 residues. Germline values: CDR1 SGHVS, CDR2 FNYEAQ. V shed 5 bases and J 3 bases; nucleotides not matched to a gene: 6. This CDR3 reads CASSGSGTSYNEQFF. CDR3 sequence (DNA): TGTGCCAGCAGCGGGTCCGGGACTAGCTACAATGAGCAGTTCTTC.

The genes are TRBV5-1 and TRBJ1-1; no clear D. V lost 0 bases to trimming and J lost 3 bases, with 9 bases between them. CDR3 length: 14 residues. Germline CDR1 SGHRS, CDR2 YFSETQ. The CDR3 is CASSLAGGDTEAFF. In DNA form, the CDR3 reads TGCGCCAGCAGCTTGGCTGGAGGAGACACTGAAGCTTTCTTT.

This chain links TRBV5-1 with TRBJ2-5, with 10 bases fitting TRBD2. V lost 0 bases and J lost 4; bases outside the gene matches: 3. This CDR3 has 15 amino acids. Germline V lookup: CDR1 SGHRS, CDR2 YFSETQ. The CDR3 coding sequence is TGCGCCAGCAGCTTGGCCCCTAGCGGGGGAGAGACCCAGTACTTC. Protein sequence: CASSLAPSGGETQYF.

The CDR3 spells CASSPNGVSYNEQFF. In nucleotides, the CDR3 is TGTGCCAGCAGTCCGAATGGGGTCTCCTACAATGAGCAGTTCTTC. The rearrangement joins TRBV27 to TRBJ2-1, with no clear D. The length of the CDR3 is 15 residues. Germline V gene sequence: CDR1 MNHEY, CDR2 SMNVEV (reference sequence). Trimming cost V 5 bases and J 0 bases, with 11 bases left between them.

The chain joins TRBV7-6 to TRBJ2-7, with 8 bases aligning to TRBD1. The length of the CDR3 is 13 residues. V shed 3 bases and J 3 bases; nucleotides not matched to a gene: 1. The germline V gene has CDR1 SGHVS and CDR2 FNYEAQ. The CDR3 protein is CASSFGQGYEQYF. The CDR3 bases are TGTGCCAGCAGCTTTGGACAGGGCTACGAGCAGTACTTC.

This chain connects TRBV5-1 to TRBJ2-3, with 7 bases fitting TRBD1. V dropped 7 bases and J dropped 4; count of bases not matched to a gene: 9. Germline CDR1 reads SGHRS; CDR2 reads YFSETQ. The CDR3 contains 14 residues. The CDR3 spells CASLQGYGSDTQYF. The CDR3, as DNA: TGCGCCAGCTTACAGGGGTACGGCTCAGATACGCAGTATTTT.

This chain joins TRBV6-5 and TRBJ2-7; 8 bases agree with TRBD1. The CDR3 is 14 residues long. J gave up 4 bases and V 6 bases, and 8 bases lay outside the gene matches. In germline, CDR1 is MNHEY, CDR2 SVGAGI. CDR3 region: CASRPGQEAYEQYF. CDR3 nucleotides: TGTGCCAGCAGGCCGGGACAGGAGGCGTACGAGCAGTACTTC.

J is TRBJ1-4 and V is TRBV4-1; D unresolved. V lost 1 base to trimming and J lost 7 bases, with 7 bases between them. The CDR3 length is 13 residues. The germline V gene has CDR1 MGHRA and CDR2 YSYEKL. CDR3 loop: CASSQVQSEKLFF. CDR3 coding DNA: TGCGCCAGCAGCCAAGTGCAGTCTGAAAAACTGTTTTTT.

The V call is TRBV5-6, the J call TRBJ2-7, with 7 bases lining up with TRBD1. V gave up 3 bases and J gave up 2 bases; unmatched junction bases: 2. There are 13 residues in the CDR3. The germline V gene has CDR1 SGHDT and CDR2 YYEEEE. The CDR3 region has the DNA TGTGCCAGCAGCTGGGACAGAGCCTACGAGCAGTACTTC. Protein: CASSWDRAYEQYF.

The V and J genes are TRBV5-6 and TRBJ2-3, with 9 positions matching TRBD1. The CDR3 length is 14 residues. From germline, CDR1 is SGHDT and CDR2 YYEEEE. V dropped 4 bases and J dropped 1; count of bases not matched to a gene: 1. In DNA, the CDR3 is TGTGCCAGCAGCGGGGACAGGGGCACAGATACGCAGTATTTT. Translated: CASSGDRGTDTQYF.

This chain joins TRBV30 and TRBJ2-2; D unclear. CDR1 and CDR2 (germline): GTSNPN, SVGIG (reference sequence). Trimming cost V 8 bases and J 4 bases, with 8 bases left between them. The CDR3 loop spans 11 amino acids. DNA of the CDR3: TGTGCCCACGGGTCCACCGGGGAGCTGTTTTTT. It is translated as CAHGSTGELFF.

The chain has TRBV10-3 and TRBJ2-2; TRBD2 matches 8 bases. The V and J ends lost 0 bases and 3 bases, in that order; junction bases with no gene match: 12. The CDR3 extends over 19 amino acids. Germline lookup yields CDR1 ENHRY and CDR2 SYGVKD. CDR3 bases: TGTGCCATCAGTGAGTCTCCAGCGGGGGTAATTACTGACACCGGGGAGCTGTTTTTT. This sequence encodes CAISESPAGVITDTGELFF.

The chain joins TRBV27 to TRBJ1-1; possibly TRBD1 for D (5 bases). Germline-derived CDR1 and CDR2 are MNHEY and SMNVEV (reference sequence). The CDR3 is 15 residues long. Trimming shortened V by 0 bases and J by 1 base, and 9 bases separated the two germline ends. The CDR3 DNA follows: TGTGCCAGCAGTTTATCGTGGCAGGGGAACACTGAAGCTTTCTTT. Its translation is CASSLSWQGNTEAFF.

V is TRBV21-1 and J is TRBJ1-4; TRBD1 is the table's D call, not checked against the DNA. TRBV21-1 is assigned pseudogene status. The CDR3 runs to 13 residues. CDR3 in DNA: TGTGCCAGCCCGGGACAGGAGATTGAAAAACTGTTTTTT. This sequence encodes CASPGQEIEKLFF.

The gene calls are TRBV6-5 and TRBJ2-2, with 7 bases that match TRBD2. This CDR3 spans 15 amino acids. Germline V gene sequence: CDR1 MNHEY, CDR2 SVGAGI. V was clipped by 2 bases and J by 5 bases; unmatched bases: 5. The CDR3 nucleotides are TGTGCCAGCAGTTACGGCGGGGGATGGACCGGGGAGCTGTTTTTT. Translation: CASSYGGGWTGELFF.

The table lists this clone with a count of one. The V and J genes are TRBV3-1 (or the pseudogene TRBV3-2) and TRBJ1-1; D is undetermined. V was shortened by 3 bases and J by 1 base, with 9 bases between the two germline ends. Germline V gives CDR1 LGHDT, CDR2 YNNKEL (reference sequence). This CDR3 is built from 14 residues. CDR3: CASSQFLGNTEAFF. CDR3 in DNA: TGTGCCAGCAGCCAGTTCCTAGGGAACACTGAAGCTTTCTTT.

This sequence joins TRBV6-4 and TRBJ2-1; 10 bases fit TRBD2. CDR1 and CDR2 from the germline V gene are MRHNA and SNTAGT. The CDR3 sequence is 15 residues long. J was trimmed by 0 bases and V by 4 bases; bases with no gene match: 0. For the CDR3, the DNA is TGTGCCAGCAGTGGGACTAGCGGCTCCTACAATGAGCAGTTCTTC. It yields the protein CASSGTSGSYNEQFF.

This clone was found once. CDR3 residues: CASSGTGRFYEQYF. DNA for the CDR3: TGTGCCAGCAGTGGGACAGGGAGGTTCTACGAGCAGTACTTC. J is TRBJ2-7 and V is TRBV2; 8 positions agree with TRBD1. This CDR3 is built from 14 residues. With 4 bases clipped from V and 3 bases from J, the junction kept 5 bases outside the gene matches. Germline CDR1 is SNHLY and CDR2 is FYNNEI.